Following are 27 T cell receptor beta chains from one sample sequenced in a study of T-cell memory formation after mild COVID-19. TCRdb re-called the 5' RACE reads with MiXCR, one entry per CDR3 protein. The repertoire consists of roughly 300,000 distinct CDR3 sequences, with approximately 8.4% occurring once and the leading ten covering roughly 22%. Input material: PBMCs or a T cell subset sorted from them (not recorded which). These TCRs come from a man aged 18 to 29 who had mild COVID-19 (a few samples of this study predate the infection). Cell type and time point are not known.

The CDR3: CASSVGGAADTQYF. The CDR3 DNA reads TGCGCCAGCAGTGTCGGGGGGGCGGCAGATACGCAGTATTTT. This chain links TRBV5-1 with TRBJ2-3; 8 bases are a match to TRBD2. Looked up from germline, CDR1 is SGHRS and CDR2 is YFSETQ. This CDR3 region has 14 residues. Germline trimming cut 5 bases from V and 4 bases from J; bases unmatched to any gene: 6.

This chain links TRBV20-1 with TRBJ2-7, with D maybe TRBD2 (5 bases). CDR1 and CDR2 from the germline V gene are DFQATT and SNEGSKA (reference sequence). CDR3 length: 13 residues. Trimming took off 2 bases at V and 5 bases at J, with 13 bases between the two ends. The CDR3 region is CSARLAIRNEQYV. The CDR3, as DNA: TGCAGTGCTAGACTAGCTATTCGAAACGAGCAGTACGTC.

This clonotype has a handful of counts. The chain has TRBV2 and TRBJ1-2, with 7 positions matching TRBD1. The V segment lost 7 bases and the J segment 8 bases; nucleotides outside the gene matches: 10. Germline V CDR1 and CDR2: SNHLY, FYNNEI. The CDR3 is 13 amino acids. CDR3 amino acids: CASTVVQGTGYTF. In nucleotides, the CDR3 is TGTGCCAGCACAGTGGTACAGGGGACGGGCTACACCTTC.

This clonotype appeared a few times. The chain joins TRBV7-2 to TRBJ1-1, with D possibly being TRBD1 (5 bases). The CDR3 totals 13 residues. Germline loops: CDR1 SGHTA, CDR2 FQGNSA. V shed 5 bases and J shed 11 bases, with 18 bases lying between them. CDR3 sequence reads: CASSPGWGVPAFF. The CDR3, as DNA: TGTGCCAGCAGCCCCGGCTGGGGGGTTCCTGCTTTCTTT.

This clonotype was recorded a few times. The rearrangement uses TRBV7-8 and TRBJ1-2; D might be TRBD1 (6 bases). This CDR3 contains 13 residues. Trimming took off 9 bases at V and 5 bases at J, with 16 bases between the two ends. Looked up from germline, CDR1 is SGHVS and CDR2 is FQNEAQ. The CDR3 is CASTWDTGYGYTF. The CDR3 coding sequence is TGTGCCAGTACTTGGGACACAGGGTATGGCTACACCTTC.

This clonotype was recorded at least ten times. Its ends do not fully match the called genes, so a read error is possible. CDR3 nucleotides: TGCGCCAGCAGCCAAGATACCGCCTCCGGTGGGTCCTTTAATTCACCCCTCCACTTT. Its translation: CASSQDTASGGSFNSPLHF. The chain uses TRBV4-3 and TRBJ1-6; D gene ambiguous. The germline CDR1 and CDR2 sequences are LGHNA and YSLEER. The CDR3 is made up of 19 amino acids.

The rearrangement uses TRBV9 and TRBJ2-1, with 8 nucleotides matching TRBD1. After removal of 0 bases from V and 4 bases from J, the junction contained 3 bases not matched to a gene. Germline CDR1 and CDR2: SGDLS and YYNGEE. The CDR3 covers 15 residues. Here the CDR3 DNA reads TGTGCCAGCAGCGTAGAGGGACAGGAATACAATGAGCAGTTCTTC. The encoded protein is CASSVEGQEYNEQFF.

The rearrangement links TRBV6-5 to TRBJ1-2; 10 bases are a match to TRBD1. The germline CDR1 and CDR2 sequences are MNHEY and SVGAGI. The trim removed 0 bases at V and 7 bases at J, leaving 5 bases unmatched. This CDR3 has 15 amino acids. The CDR3 here is CASSYSGQGKAGYTF. CDR3 DNA: TGTGCCAGCAGTTACTCGGGACAGGGGAAGGCTGGCTACACCTTC.

This clonotype was recorded a few times. The chain is built from TRBV5-6 and TRBJ2-6, with D unclear. The CDR3 covers 15 residues. Germline V gene data show CDR1 as SGHDT and CDR2 as YYEEEE. V dropped 4 bases and J dropped 0 bases, with 8 bases sitting between them. CDR3 residues: CASSIGHSGANVLTF. The CDR3 nucleotides are TGTGCCAGCAGCATCGGCCACTCTGGGGCCAACGTCCTGACTTTC.

The gene calls are TRBV2 and TRBJ2-7, with TRBD1 matching 9 bases. The germline gives CDR1 SNHLY, CDR2 FYNNEI. J was trimmed by 3 bases and V by 6 bases; bases with no gene match: 6. This CDR3 has 14 amino acids. The CDR3: CASSDRDRDYEQYF. CDR3 bases: TGTGCCAGCAGCGACCGGGACAGGGACTACGAGCAGTACTTC. The whole variable domain, remainder taken from reference TRBV2 and TRBJ2-7, is EPEVTQTPSHQVTQMGQEVILRCVPISNHLYFYWYRQILGQKVEFLVSFYNNEISEKSEIFDDQFSVERPDGSNFTLKIRSTKLEDSAMYFCASSDRDRDYEQYFGPGTRLTVT.

The chain combines TRBV28 with TRBJ1-6; D not certain. The germline CDR1 and CDR2 sequences are MDHEN and SYDVKM. There are 12 residues in the CDR3. Trimming stripped 6 bases from V and 14 bases from J, with 14 bases between. The DNA of the CDR3 is TGTGCCAGCAGCCCCCCCCGGGGAGCCCTCCACTTT. This gives the protein CASSPPRGALHF. Drawing the rest from reference TRBV28 and TRBJ1-6, the complete variable domain is DVKVTQSSRYLVKRTGEKVFLECVQDMDHENMFWYRQDPGLGLRLIYFSYDVKMKEKGDIPEGYSVSREKKERFSLILESASTNQTSMYLCASSPPRGALHFGNGTRLTVT.

This clonotype was counted at least ten times. J is TRBJ2-7 and V is TRBV3-1, with D perhaps matching TRBD2 (6 bases). Per germline, CDR1 LGHDT and CDR2 YNNKEL (reference sequence). The CDR3 totals 14 residues. Trimming removed 3 bases at V and 2 bases at J, with 11 bases between. The CDR3 DNA reads TGTGCCAGCAGCCAGCAGGGAGGACCCTACGAGCAGTACTTC. It specifies CASSQQGGPYEQYF.

The rearrangement uses TRBV7-9 and TRBJ2-7, with D uncertain. Germline CDR1 SEHNR, CDR2 FQNEAQ (reference sequence). The CDR3 has 12 amino acids. Trimming took off 7 bases at V and 5 bases at J, with 12 bases between the two ends. This CDR3 reads CASTPQSNEQYF. The DNA of the CDR3 is TGTGCCAGCACCCCCCAATCCAACGAGCAGTACTTC.

This clonotype has a handful of counts. The gene calls are TRBV7-9 and TRBJ2-7; unclear D gene. CDR3 length: 13 residues. V was trimmed by 4 bases and J by 2 bases, leaving 9 bases between them. Germline assignment: CDR1 SEHNR and CDR2 FQNEAQ (reference sequence). Here the CDR3 DNA reads TGTGCCAGCAGCTCTGTCGCTCCCTACGAGCAGTACTTC. Encoded protein: CASSSVAPYEQYF.

In nucleotides, the CDR3 is TGTGCCAGCTCACCTGAGCGGGGAGACACCGGGGAGCTGTTTTTT. It is translated as CASSPERGDTGELFF. The chain carries TRBV18 and TRBJ2-2, with 7 bases lining up with TRBD2. CDR1 and CDR2 (germline): KGHSH, LQKENI. Trimming removed 3 bases from V and 3 bases from J; junction bases left unmatched: 4. The CDR3 runs 15 residues.

This clonotype appeared many times. The chain couples TRBV11-2 to TRBJ2-3; D gene unclear. The CDR3 contains 17 residues. Germline V gene lookup returns CDR1 SGHAT and CDR2 FQNNGV. Trimming cost V 2 bases and J 1 base, with 16 bases left between them. The CDR3 reads CASSLNYFERRTDTQYF. Written as DNA, the CDR3 is TGTGCCAGCAGCTTAAACTATTTTGAGAGGCGCACAGATACGCAGTATTTT.

The genes are TRBV7-9 and TRBJ2-5; D remains unclear. From germline, CDR1 is SEHNR and CDR2 FQNEAQ (reference sequence). This CDR3 has 11 amino acids. V was clipped by 2 bases and J by 9 bases, with 7 bases between them. The CDR3: CASSLKKAQYF. The CDR3 DNA follows: TGTGCCAGCAGCTTAAAGAAGGCCCAGTACTTC.

At least ten counts were recorded for this clonotype. This chain joins TRBV12-3 or TRBV12-4 and TRBJ1-1; TRBD1 is a possible D gene (6 bases). There are 15 residues in the CDR3. The V end lost 5 bases, the J end lost 1 base, and 14 bases lay between the germline ends. DNA for the CDR3: TGTGCCAGCAGTCATATGGGGGGCGCGAACACTGAAGCTTTCTTT. It translates to CASSHMGGANTEAFF.

This clonotype showed up just a few times. The CDR3 here is CASSLALVRGAPQHF. The CDR3 DNA sequence: TGTGCCAGCAGCTTGGCCCTGGTCCGAGGCGCGCCCCAGCATTTT. The chain recombines TRBV5-8 with TRBJ1-5; D call uncertain. CDR1 and CDR2 (germline): SGHTS, YDEGEE. The V end lost 0 bases, the J end lost 9 bases, and 16 bases lay between the germline ends. The CDR3 is 15 amino acids.

Many counts were recorded for this clonotype. This sequence joins TRBV3-1 and TRBJ2-5; D is unclear. This CDR3 has 13 residues. Germline CDR1 and CDR2: LGHDT and YNNKEL (reference sequence). V lost 2 bases and J 4 bases, leaving 8 bases between the germline ends. CDR3: CASSQPPTETQYF. CDR3 nucleotides: TGTGCCAGCAGCCAACCCCCCACAGAGACCCAGTACTTC.

At least ten counts were recorded for this clonotype. V is TRBV6-2 or TRBV6-3 and J is TRBJ2-7; 12 bases match TRBD2. Trimming took 6 bases from V and 4 from J; bases not matched to a gene: 7. CDR1 and CDR2 (germline): MNHEY, SVGEGT. The CDR3 consists of 15 residues. This CDR3 is CASSELAGGVYEQYF. CDR3 DNA sequence: TGTGCCAGCAGCGAACTAGCGGGGGGTGTATACGAGCAGTACTTC.

In this sample, this clonotype turned up a few times. This chain links TRBV27 with TRBJ1-1; D perhaps matches TRBD1 (5 bases). The CDR3 contains 14 residues. V was shortened by 2 bases and J by 5 bases, with 12 bases between the two germline ends. Per the germline V gene, CDR1 is MNHEY and CDR2 is SMNVEV (reference sequence). The CDR3 sequence is CASSLLQGGTEAFF. The CDR3 DNA reads TGTGCCAGCAGTTTACTCCAGGGCGGAACTGAAGCTTTCTTT.

J is TRBJ1-2 and V is TRBV6-6; D possibly corresponds to TRBD1 (6 bases). This CDR3 has 14 residues. Germline loops: CDR1 MNHNY, CDR2 SVGAGI (reference sequence). With 5 bases removed from V and 7 bases from J, the gap between germline ends came to 17 bases. The CDR3 DNA follows: TGTGCCAGCAGTCCGGCGACAGGTTTCTCTGGCTACACCTTC. This translates into CASSPATGFSGYTF.

This clonotype turned up a few times. The V call is TRBV12-3 or TRBV12-4, the J call TRBJ2-3, with 9 bases identical to TRBD1. The CDR3 spans 14 residues. After removal of 6 bases from V and 4 bases from J, the junction contained 5 bases not matched to a gene. The CDR3 DNA is TGTGCCAGCAGAACGGGACAGGGTGCAGATACGCAGTATTTT. It yields the protein CASRTGQGADTQYF.

Only a few counts were recorded for this clonotype. The chain combines TRBV7-9 with TRBJ1-3, with TRBD1 matching 7 bases. The CDR3 loop spans 15 amino acids. Germline V gene data show CDR1 as SEHNR and CDR2 as FQNEAQ (reference sequence). The J segment lost 0 bases and the V segment lost 5 bases, leaving 4 bases of the junction unmatched. DNA for the CDR3: TGTGCCAGCAGCCCACAGGGGTTCTCTGGAAACACCATATATTTT. Translating it yields CASSPQGFSGNTIYF.

The sample holds a few counts of this clonotype. This CDR3 reads CASSFGVVTSEAFF. In DNA form, the CDR3 reads TGTGCCAGCAGCTTTGGGGTGGTTACATCTGAAGCTTTCTTT. J is TRBJ1-1 and V is TRBV5-5, with no clear D. The CDR3 loop spans 14 amino acids. The V end lost 2 bases, the J end lost 6 bases, and 14 bases lay between the germline ends. Germline V gene sequence: CDR1 SGHKS, CDR2 YYEKEE (reference sequence).

This clonotype was seen repeatedly, ten times or more. This CDR3 is CASTLGTSGREQYV. CDR3 bases: TGTGCCAGCACCCTTGGGACTAGCGGCAGGGAGCAGTACGTC. The chain couples TRBV6-1 to TRBJ2-7; 11 bases are a match to TRBD2. CDR3 size: 14 residues. The V gene end was trimmed by 7 bases and the J gene end by 7 bases; junction bases not matched to a gene: 9. Germline V gene data show CDR1 as MNHNS and CDR2 as SASEGT.